This TCR beta chain stems from a study of shared clonotypes between healthy human individuals. Turning to the study itself: Plates per donor: three CD4 naive, three CD4 memory, two CD8 naive, one CD8 memory.

The CDR3 covers 14 residues. The V and J ends lost 5 bases and 2 bases, in that order; junction bases with no gene match: 3. Germline-derived CDR1 and CDR2 are SGDLS and YYNGEE. Only in-frame clones appear in the TCRdb table, and some are missing; sequencing was by immunoSEQ multiplex PCR. The table lists around 2,100,000 clones, approximately 95% of them singletons. In the case of this clone: The sample contains more than one DNA sequence encoding this CDR3.

Cells designated naive CD8 were CD45RO-negative and were positively selected for CCR7, with terminally differentiated effector memory CD45RA+ cells excluded. The chain joins TRBV9 to TRBJ2-7; 11 bases match TRBD2. Sequencing was carried out using naive CD8+ T cells sorted from blood. The sequence derives from a man younger than 30 in good health. The CDR3 DNA reads as TGTGCCAGCAGTGGGACTAGCGGCCCCTACGAGCAGTACTTC. Translated: CASSGTSGPYEQYF.